This T cell receptor (beta chain) was retrieved from a study of cytomegalovirus exposure and HLA in healthy donors. Regarding this clone: Its matching antigen is unknown.

Libraries were prepared by immunoSEQ multiplex PCR; TCRdb keeps only in-frame clonotypes and omits some of them. Of roughly 150,000 clones in the sample, less than 90% are singletons; the top ten hold 2.5% to 4%. Findings and caveats of the study: Some TCR beta chains (more than 150 of them) were listed as cytomegalovirus-associated.

The source material was PBMCs. The receptor's source is a young woman in good health and CMV-seropositive.

CDR3 coding DNA: TGCAGCGTTGAAAGGGGACAGGGACACCTGCTCGACAATGAGCAGTTCTTC. Protein: CSVERGQGHLLDNEQFF. This chain joins TRBV29-1 and TRBJ2-1; 9 bases are shared with TRBD1. The trim removed 2 bases at V and 5 bases at J, leaving 13 bases unmatched. CDR3 length: 17 residues. Germline V gene data show CDR1 as SQVTM and CDR2 as ANQGSEA.